In its sample, the clone carrying this TCR beta chain was seen a few times. Its antigen is not known. Making use of molecular barcodes, quantitative 5'-RACE generated TCR beta libraries. TCRdb fed the 5' RACE reads into MiXCR, producing one record per CDR3 protein. The table records about 480,000 distinct CDR3 sequences, under 20% of them present only once. The data were obtained in a study of CD8 T cells in ankylosing spondylitis. Notes on the study in general: Researchers reportedly found disease-linked clones significantly enriched in matched ankylosing spondylitis synovial fluid. Roughly eight highly homologous variants formed a TCR beta motif that appeared characteristic of ankylosing spondylitis blood.

The sequencing sample was made of blood, either unsorted or a sorted T cell fraction (not recorded which). The TCR comes from a male donor with ankylosing spondylitis.

In DNA form, the CDR3 reads TGCAGCGTCGGACACCCCCAGGCTGGAGCTTTCTTT. Its translation: CSVGHPQAGAFF. J is TRBJ1-1 and V is TRBV29-1; the D gene is possibly TRBD1 (5 bases). Germline V gene lookup returns CDR1 SQVTM and CDR2 ANQGSEA. The CDR3 runs 12 residues. Trimming cost V 6 bases and J 10 bases, with 18 bases left between them.